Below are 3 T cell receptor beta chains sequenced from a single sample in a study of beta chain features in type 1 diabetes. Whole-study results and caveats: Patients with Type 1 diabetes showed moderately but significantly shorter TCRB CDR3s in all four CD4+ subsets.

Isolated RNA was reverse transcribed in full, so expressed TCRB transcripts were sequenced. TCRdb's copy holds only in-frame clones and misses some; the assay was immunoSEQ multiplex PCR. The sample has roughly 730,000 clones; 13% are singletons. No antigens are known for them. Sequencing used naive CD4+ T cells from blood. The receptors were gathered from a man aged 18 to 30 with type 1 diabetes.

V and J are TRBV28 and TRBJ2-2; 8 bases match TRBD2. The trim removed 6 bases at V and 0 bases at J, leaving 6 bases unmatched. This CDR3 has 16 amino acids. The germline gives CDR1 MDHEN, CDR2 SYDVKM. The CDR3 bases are TGTGCCAGCAGCCTTAGCGGGGTTACGAACACCGGGGAGCTGTTTTTT. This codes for CASSLSGVTNTGELFF.

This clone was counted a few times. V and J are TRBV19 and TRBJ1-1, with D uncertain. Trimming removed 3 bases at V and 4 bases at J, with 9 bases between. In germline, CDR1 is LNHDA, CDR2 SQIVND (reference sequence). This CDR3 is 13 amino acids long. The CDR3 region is CASSIIFGTEAFF. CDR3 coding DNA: TGTGCCAGTAGTATCATATTCGGCACTGAAGCTTTCTTT.

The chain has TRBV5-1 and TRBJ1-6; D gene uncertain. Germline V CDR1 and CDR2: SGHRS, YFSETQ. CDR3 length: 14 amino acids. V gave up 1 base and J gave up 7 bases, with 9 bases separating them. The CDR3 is CASSLLEGNSPLHF. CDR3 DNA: TGCGCCAGCAGCTTGTTGGAGGGCAATTCACCCCTCCACTTT.